This T cell receptor (beta chain) is from a study of post-analysis software for immune sequencing data. Study-wide results and limits: Compared against controls, patients with multiple sclerosis displayed significantly lower normalized Chao1 diversity. Among four to six TRBV segments more frequent in patients than controls were TRBV5-6, TRBV5-1 and TRBV20-1.

In its sample, this clonotype was seen many times. As yet, its antigen is unknown. Included in the TCR beta cDNA libraries were unique molecular identifiers. Starting from about 0.98 to 11 million T cells, the study yielded about 490,000 cDNA molecules. TCRdb processed the PCR reads anew with MiXCR; each CDR3 protein has one entry. The sample records 750,000 to 950,000 distinct CDR3 sequences, approximately 53% being singletons. CDR3 size: 13 residues. The ends were cut back, 1 base at V and 5 bases at J, with 8 bases in the middle. The sample comprised blood. This TCR was recovered from a girl under 18 with multiple sclerosis. This chain links TRBV12-3 or TRBV12-4 with TRBJ1-2, with TRBD1 as a possible D gene (6 bases). DNA of the CDR3: TGTGCCAGCAGTTTAGAGGGGGGGTATGGCTACACCTTC. It translates to CASSLEGGYGYTF.